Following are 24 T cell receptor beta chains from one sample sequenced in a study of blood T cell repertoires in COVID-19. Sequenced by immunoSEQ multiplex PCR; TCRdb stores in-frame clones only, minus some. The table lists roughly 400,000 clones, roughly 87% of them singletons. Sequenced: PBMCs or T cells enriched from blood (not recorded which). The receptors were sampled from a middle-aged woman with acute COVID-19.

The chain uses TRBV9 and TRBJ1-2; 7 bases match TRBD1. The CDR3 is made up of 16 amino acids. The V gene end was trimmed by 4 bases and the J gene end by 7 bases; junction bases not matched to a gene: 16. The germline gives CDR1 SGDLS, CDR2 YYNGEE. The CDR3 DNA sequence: TGTGCCAGCAGCCCCCGTAATGACAGGGACTCTTTTGGCTACACCTTC. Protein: CASSPRNDRDSFGYTF.

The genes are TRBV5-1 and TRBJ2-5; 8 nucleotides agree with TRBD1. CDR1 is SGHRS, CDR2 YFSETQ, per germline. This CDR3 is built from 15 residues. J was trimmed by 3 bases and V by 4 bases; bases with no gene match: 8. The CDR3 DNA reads TGCGCCAGCAGCGGGGGGACAGGCGTTGAAGAGACCCAGTACTTC. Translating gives CASSGGTGVEETQYF.

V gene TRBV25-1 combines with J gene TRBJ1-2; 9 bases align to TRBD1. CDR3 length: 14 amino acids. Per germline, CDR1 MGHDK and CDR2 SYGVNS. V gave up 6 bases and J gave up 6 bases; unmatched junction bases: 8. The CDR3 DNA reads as TGTGCCAGCAGCTCGGGACAGGGACGTGATGGCTACACCTTC. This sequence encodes CASSSGQGRDGYTF.

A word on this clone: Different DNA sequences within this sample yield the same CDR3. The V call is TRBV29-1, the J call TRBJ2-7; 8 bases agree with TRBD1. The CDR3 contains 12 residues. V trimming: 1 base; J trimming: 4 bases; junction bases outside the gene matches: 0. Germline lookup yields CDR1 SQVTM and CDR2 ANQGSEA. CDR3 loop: CSVEGQGYEQYF. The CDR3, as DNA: TGCAGCGTTGAAGGACAGGGGTACGAGCAGTACTTC.

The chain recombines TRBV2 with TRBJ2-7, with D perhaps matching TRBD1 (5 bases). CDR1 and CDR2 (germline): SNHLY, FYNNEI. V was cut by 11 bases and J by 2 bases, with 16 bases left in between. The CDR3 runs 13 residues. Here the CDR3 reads CASRKGPTYEQYF. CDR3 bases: TGTGCCTCTCGTAAGGGGCCGACCTACGAGCAGTACTTC.

Written as DNA, the CDR3 is TGCAGCGGGGGTACAGGGGGGAACACTGAAGCTTTCTTT. Its translation is CSGGTGGNTEAFF. The chain is built from TRBV29-1 and TRBJ1-1; 8 nucleotides align to TRBD1. Germline V CDR1 and CDR2: SQVTM, ANQGSEA. The CDR3 runs 13 residues. V gave up 7 bases and J gave up 1 base; unmatched junction bases: 5. The full variable domain, with the rest looked up from reference TRBV29-1 and TRBJ1-1, is SAVISQKPSRDICQRGTSLTIQCQVDSQVTMMFWYRQQPGQSLTLIATANQGSEATYESGFVIDKFPISRPNLTFSTLTVSNMSPEDSSIYLCSGGTGGNTEAFFGQGTRLTVV.

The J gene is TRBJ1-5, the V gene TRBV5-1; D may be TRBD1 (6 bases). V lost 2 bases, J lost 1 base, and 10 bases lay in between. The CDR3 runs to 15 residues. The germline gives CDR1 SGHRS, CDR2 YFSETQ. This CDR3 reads CASSFAGESNQPQHF. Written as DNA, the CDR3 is TGCGCCAGCAGCTTTGCAGGGGAGAGCAATCAGCCCCAGCATTTT.

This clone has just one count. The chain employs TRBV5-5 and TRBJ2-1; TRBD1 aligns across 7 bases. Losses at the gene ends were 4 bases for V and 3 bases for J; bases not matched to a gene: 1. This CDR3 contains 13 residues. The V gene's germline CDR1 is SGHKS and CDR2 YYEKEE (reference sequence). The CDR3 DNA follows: TGTGCCAGCAGCAGGGACAGCTACAATGAGCAGTTCTTC. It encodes CASSRDSYNEQFF.

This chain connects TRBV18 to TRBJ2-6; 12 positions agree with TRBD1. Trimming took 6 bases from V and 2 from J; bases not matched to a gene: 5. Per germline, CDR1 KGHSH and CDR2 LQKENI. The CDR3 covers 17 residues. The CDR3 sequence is CASSPGQGAAGANVLTF. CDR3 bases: TGTGCCAGCTCTCCGGGACAGGGGGCAGCTGGGGCCAACGTCCTGACTTTC.

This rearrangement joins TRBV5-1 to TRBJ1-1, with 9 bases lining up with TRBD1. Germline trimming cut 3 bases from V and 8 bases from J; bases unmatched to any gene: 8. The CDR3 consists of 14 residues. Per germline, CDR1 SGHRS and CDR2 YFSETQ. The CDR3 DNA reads TGCGCCAGCAGCTCTACAGGGGGCATTGCCGAAGCTTTCTTT. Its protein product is CASSSTGGIAEAFF.

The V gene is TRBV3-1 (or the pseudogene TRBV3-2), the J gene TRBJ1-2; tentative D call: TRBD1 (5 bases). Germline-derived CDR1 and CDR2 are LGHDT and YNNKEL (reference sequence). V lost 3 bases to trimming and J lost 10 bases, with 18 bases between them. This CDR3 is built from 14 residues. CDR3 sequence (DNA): TGTGCCAGCAGCCACTCAACGGGGGGAGGGGACTACACCTTC. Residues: CASSHSTGGGDYTF.

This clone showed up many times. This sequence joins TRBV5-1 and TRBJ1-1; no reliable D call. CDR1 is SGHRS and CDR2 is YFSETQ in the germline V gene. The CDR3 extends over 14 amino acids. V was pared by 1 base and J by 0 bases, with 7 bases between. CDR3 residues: CASSLTDLNTEAFF. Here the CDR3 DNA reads TGCGCCAGCAGCTTGACAGACCTGAACACTGAAGCTTTCTTT. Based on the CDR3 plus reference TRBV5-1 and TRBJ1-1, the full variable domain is KAGVTQTPRYLIKTRGQQVTLSCSPISGHRSVSWYQQTPGQGLQFLFEYFSETQRNKGNFPGRFSGRQFSNSRSEMNVSTLELGDSALYLCASSLTDLNTEAFFGQGTRLTVV.

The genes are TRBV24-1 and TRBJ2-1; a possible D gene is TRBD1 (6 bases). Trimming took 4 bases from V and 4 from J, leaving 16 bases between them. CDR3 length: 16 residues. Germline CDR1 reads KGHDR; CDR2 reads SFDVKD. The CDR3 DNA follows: TGTGCCACCAGTGACCATAACCCGGGACAATACAATGAGCAGTTCTTC. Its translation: CATSDHNPGQYNEQFF.

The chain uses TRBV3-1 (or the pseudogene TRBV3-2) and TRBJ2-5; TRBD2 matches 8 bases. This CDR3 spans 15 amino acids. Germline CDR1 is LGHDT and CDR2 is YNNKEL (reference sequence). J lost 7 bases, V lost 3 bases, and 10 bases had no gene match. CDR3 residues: CASSQDLAGGRTQYF. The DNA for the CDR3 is TGTGCCAGCAGCCAGGATTTGGCGGGGGGCAGGACCCAGTACTTC.

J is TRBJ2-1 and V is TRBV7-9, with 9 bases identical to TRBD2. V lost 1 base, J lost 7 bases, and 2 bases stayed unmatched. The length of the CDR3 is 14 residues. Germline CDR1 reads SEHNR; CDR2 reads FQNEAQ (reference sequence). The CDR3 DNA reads TGTGCCAGCAGCTTAGGACTAGCGGAAAATGAGCAGTTCTTC. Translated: CASSLGLAENEQFF.

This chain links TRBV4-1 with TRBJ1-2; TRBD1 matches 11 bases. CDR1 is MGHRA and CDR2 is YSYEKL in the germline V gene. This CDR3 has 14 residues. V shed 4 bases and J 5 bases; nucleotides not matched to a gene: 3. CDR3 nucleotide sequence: TGCGCCAGCAGCCTCGGGACAGGGGGTTATGGCTACACCTTC. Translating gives CASSLGTGGYGYTF.

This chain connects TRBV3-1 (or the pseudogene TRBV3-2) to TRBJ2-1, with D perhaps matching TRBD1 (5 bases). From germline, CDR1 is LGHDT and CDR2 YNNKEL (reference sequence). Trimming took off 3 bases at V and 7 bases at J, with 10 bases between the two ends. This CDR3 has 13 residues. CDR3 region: CASSQEYRNEQFF. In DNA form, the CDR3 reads TGTGCCAGCAGCCAGGAATACAGGAATGAGCAGTTCTTC.

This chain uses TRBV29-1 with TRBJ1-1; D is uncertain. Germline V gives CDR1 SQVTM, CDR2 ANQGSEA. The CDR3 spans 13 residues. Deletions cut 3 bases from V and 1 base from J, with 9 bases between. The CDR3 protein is CSVDLAGNTEAFF. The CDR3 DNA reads TGCAGCGTTGATTTGGCAGGGAACACTGAAGCTTTCTTT.

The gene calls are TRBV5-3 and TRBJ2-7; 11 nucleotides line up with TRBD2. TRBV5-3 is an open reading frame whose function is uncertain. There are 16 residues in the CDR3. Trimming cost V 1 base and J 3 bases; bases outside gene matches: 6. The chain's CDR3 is CARSLYQTSGGYEQYF. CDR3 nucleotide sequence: TGTGCCAGAAGCTTGTATCAAACTAGCGGGGGCTACGAGCAGTACTTC.

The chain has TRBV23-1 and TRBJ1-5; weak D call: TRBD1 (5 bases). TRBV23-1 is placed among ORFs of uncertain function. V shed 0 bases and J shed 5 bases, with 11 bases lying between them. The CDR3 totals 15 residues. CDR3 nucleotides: TGCGCCAGCAGTCAATCCAAGGGGATATATCAGCCCCAGCATTTT. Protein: CASSQSKGIYQPQHF.

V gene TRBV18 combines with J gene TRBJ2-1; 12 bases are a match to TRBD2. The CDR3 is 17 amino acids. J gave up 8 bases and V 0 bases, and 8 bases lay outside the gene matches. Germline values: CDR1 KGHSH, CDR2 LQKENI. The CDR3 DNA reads TGTGCCAGCTCACCACCGGCTAGCGGGGGGGCCGGAGATGAGCAGTTCTTC. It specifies CASSPPASGGAGDEQFF.

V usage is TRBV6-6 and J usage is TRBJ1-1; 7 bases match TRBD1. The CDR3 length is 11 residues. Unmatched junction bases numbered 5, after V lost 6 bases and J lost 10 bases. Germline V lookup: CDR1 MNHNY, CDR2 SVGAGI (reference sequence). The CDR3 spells CASRDRERAFF. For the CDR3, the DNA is TGTGCCAGCAGAGACAGGGAAAGAGCTTTCTTT.

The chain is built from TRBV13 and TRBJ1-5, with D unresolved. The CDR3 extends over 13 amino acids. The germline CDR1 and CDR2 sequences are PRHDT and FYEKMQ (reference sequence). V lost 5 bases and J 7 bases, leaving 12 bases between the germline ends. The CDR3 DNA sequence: TGTGCCAGCAGCCGACTAAACAAGCAGCCCCAGCATTTT. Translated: CASSRLNKQPQHF. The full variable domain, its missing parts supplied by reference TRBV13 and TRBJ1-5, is AAGVIQSPRHLIKEKRETATLKCYPIPRHDTVYWYQQGPGQDPQFLISFYEKMQSDKGSIPDRFSAQQFSDYHSELNMSSLELGDSALYFCASSRLNKQPQHFGDGTRLSIL.

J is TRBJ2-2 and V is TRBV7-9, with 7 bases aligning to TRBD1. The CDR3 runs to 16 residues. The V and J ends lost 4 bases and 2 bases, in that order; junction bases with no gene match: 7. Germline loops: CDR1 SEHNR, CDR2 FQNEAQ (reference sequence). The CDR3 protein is CASSSRTGPNTGELFF. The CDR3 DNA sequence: TGTGCCAGCAGCTCCAGGACAGGACCTAACACCGGGGAGCTGTTTTTT.